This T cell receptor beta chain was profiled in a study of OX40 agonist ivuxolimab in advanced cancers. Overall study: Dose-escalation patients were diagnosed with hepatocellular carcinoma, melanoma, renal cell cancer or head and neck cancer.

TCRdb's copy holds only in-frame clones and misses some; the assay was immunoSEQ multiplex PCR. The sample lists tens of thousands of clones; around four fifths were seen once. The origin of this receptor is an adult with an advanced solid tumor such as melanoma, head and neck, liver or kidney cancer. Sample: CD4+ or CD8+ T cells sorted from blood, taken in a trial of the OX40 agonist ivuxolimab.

The CDR3 nucleotides are TGTGCCAGCAGCTTTCTAGCGGGGGGAGTCACCGGGGAGCTGTTTTTT. Translated, it gives CASSFLAGGVTGELFF. J is TRBJ2-2 and V is TRBV7-7; 11 bases agree with TRBD2. Germline loops: CDR1 SSHAT, CDR2 FNYEAQ (reference sequence). V dropped 3 bases and J dropped 4; count of bases not matched to a gene: 4. The CDR3 has 16 amino acids.